Following are 26 T cell receptor beta chains from one sample sequenced in a study of blood T cell repertoires in COVID-19. TCRdb keeps only in-frame clones here, not all; method: immunoSEQ multiplex PCR. The profile shows about 60,000 clones, around 84% of them singletons. Sequencing was performed on peripheral blood. The receptors derive from a human donor in a cohort sampled during active COVID-19.

Notes on this clone: The same CDR3 also results from other DNA sequences found in this sample. V usage is TRBV9 and J usage is TRBJ2-7; weak D call: TRBD2 (5 bases). The germline gives CDR1 SGDLS, CDR2 YYNGEE. CDR3 size: 14 residues. The V gene lost 0 bases and the J gene lost 0 bases, with 7 bases spanning the gap. CDR3 nucleotides: TGTGCCAGCAGCGTAGGAGGGAGCTCCTACGAGCAGTACTTC. This gives the protein CASSVGGSSYEQYF.

This chain uses TRBV19 with TRBJ2-5; 8 nucleotides align to TRBD1. Losses at the gene ends were 5 bases for V and 3 bases for J; bases not matched to a gene: 5. The length of the CDR3 is 14 residues. In germline, CDR1 is LNHDA, CDR2 SQIVND (reference sequence). CDR3 in DNA: TGTGCCAGTAGTTACCAGGGGGCGGAAGAGACCCAGTACTTC. Translated, it gives CASSYQGAEETQYF.

In this sample, this clone turned up a few times. The chain couples TRBV5-6 to TRBJ1-6; D unclear. The germline V gene encodes CDR1 SGHDT and CDR2 YYEEEE. The CDR3 consists of 12 residues. V gave up 0 bases and J gave up 8 bases, with 3 bases separating them. CDR3 residues: CASSLADSPLHF. CDR3 DNA sequence: TGTGCCAGCAGCTTGGCCGATTCACCCCTCCACTTT.

This chain links TRBV2 with TRBJ2-4; D is unclear. The ends were cut back, 10 bases at V and 9 bases at J, with 19 bases in the middle. The CDR3 consists of 13 residues. Germline V gene sequence: CDR1 SNHLY, CDR2 FYNNEI. CDR3 amino acids: CATSVLPESIQYF. CDR3 in DNA: TGTGCCACTTCCGTCCTCCCGGAGAGCATTCAGTACTTC.

The CDR3 DNA reads as TGTGCCAGCAGCCCCTTGGGCCAGCCCCAGCATTTT. Translating it yields CASSPLGQPQHF. This chain links TRBV7-6 with TRBJ1-5; D is unclear. This CDR3 region has 12 residues. Between the trimmed V and J ends, which lost 5 bases and 7 bases, there was a span of 9 bases. CDR1 and CDR2 from the germline V gene are SGHVS and FNYEAQ.

CDR3 protein: CASSQDWGEADNEQFF. DNA of the CDR3: TGCGCCAGCAGCCAAGATTGGGGGGAGGCTGACAATGAGCAGTTCTTC. This sequence joins TRBV4-3 and TRBJ2-1; weak D call: TRBD2 (6 bases). This CDR3 has 16 amino acids. Trimming cost V 0 bases and J 5 bases, with 14 bases left between them. CDR1 is LGHNA, CDR2 YSLEER, per germline.

The chain joins TRBV9 to TRBJ2-7, with 9 bases aligning to TRBD1. After removal of 0 bases from V and 5 bases from J, the junction contained 6 bases not matched to a gene. The CDR3 runs 15 residues. Germline values: CDR1 SGDLS, CDR2 YYNGEE. The CDR3 coding sequence is TGTGCCAGCAGCGTAGACCCAGGACAGGGGAACGAGCAGTACTTC. This translates into CASSVDPGQGNEQYF.

J is TRBJ2-7 and V is TRBV5-4, with D hard to call. Germline values: CDR1 SGHNT, CDR2 YYREEE (reference sequence). This CDR3 spans 14 amino acids. Trimming removed 0 bases at V and 3 bases at J, with 10 bases between. The CDR3 region is CASSLGSQNYEQYF. CDR3 sequence (DNA): TGTGCCAGCAGCTTGGGTTCACAAAACTACGAGCAGTACTTC.

V usage is TRBV27 and J usage is TRBJ2-7; weak D call: TRBD1 (6 bases). V shed 5 bases and J shed 0 bases, with 14 bases lying between them. Germline V gene data show CDR1 as MNHEY and CDR2 as SMNVEV (reference sequence). This CDR3 comprises 15 residues. CDR3 protein: CASSGWTVSSYEQYF. The DNA for the CDR3 is TGTGCCAGCAGTGGTTGGACAGTAAGCTCCTACGAGCAGTACTTC.

The chain joins TRBV19 to TRBJ2-5; 8 bases match TRBD2. The CDR3 extends over 12 amino acids. The trim removed 8 bases at V and 13 bases at J, leaving 12 bases unmatched. CDR1 is LNHDA and CDR2 is SQIVND in the germline V gene (reference sequence). The CDR3 DNA is TGTGCCAGTCAACTGGCTAGCGGGCCCCTGTACTTC. As protein: CASQLASGPLYF.

In its sample, this clone was seen a few times. The rearrangement joins TRBV19 to TRBJ2-6, with TRBD1 as a possible D gene (5 bases). From germline, CDR1 is LNHDA and CDR2 SQIVND (reference sequence). The length of the CDR3 is 17 residues. V shed 6 bases and J shed 0 bases, with 15 bases lying between them. As DNA, the CDR3 is TGTGCCAGTAGGGGGCCGGCTCAGAGCTCTGGGGCCAACGTCCTGACTTTC. This encodes CASRGPAQSSGANVLTF.

The chain joins TRBV7-9 to TRBJ1-2; 8 bases fit TRBD1. This CDR3 region has 14 residues. Unmatched junction bases numbered 7, after V lost 3 bases and J lost 7 bases. CDR1 and CDR2 from the germline V gene are SEHNR and FQNEAQ (reference sequence). Here the CDR3 reads CASSLTTGALGYTF. Written as DNA, the CDR3 is TGTGCCAGCAGCTTGACGACAGGGGCGCTTGGCTACACCTTC.

This clone was counted a single time. The V gene is TRBV6-2 or TRBV6-3, the J gene TRBJ1-1; TRBD1 might be the D (6 bases). Germline lookup yields CDR1 MNHEY and CDR2 SVGEGT. Trimming left V 4 bases short and J 4 bases short, with 13 bases between. The length of the CDR3 is 14 residues. The CDR3 reads CASSFLTGTTEAFF. CDR3 coding DNA: TGTGCCAGCAGTTTCCTAACAGGGACCACTGAAGCTTTCTTT.

The gene calls are TRBV7-6 and TRBJ2-3, with unresolved D. This CDR3 comprises 14 residues. In germline, CDR1 is SGHVS, CDR2 FNYEAQ. V was clipped by 2 bases and J by 5 bases, with 11 bases between them. The chain's CDR3 is CASSLKFYGDTQYF. In DNA form, the CDR3 reads TGTGCCAGCAGCTTAAAGTTCTATGGAGATACGCAGTATTTT.

This chain links TRBV7-4 with TRBJ2-7; D is undetermined. The CDR3 is 9 residues long. The V and J ends lost 8 bases and 4 bases respectively, with 3 bases between them. Germline CDR1 reads SGHVT; CDR2 reads SQSDAQ. The CDR3 DNA reads TGTGCCAGCGAGTACGAGCAGTACTTC. Its translation is CASEYEQYF. Full variable domain (missing parts from reference TRBV7-4 and TRBJ2-7): GAGVSQSPRYKVAKRGRDVALRCDSISGHVTLYWYRQTLGQGSEVLTYSQSDAQRDKSGRPSGRFSAERPERSVSTLKIQRTEQGDSAVYLCASEYEQYFGPGTRLTVT.

The chain uses TRBV2 and TRBJ1-1; D gene uncertain. Germline-derived CDR1 and CDR2 are SNHLY and FYNNEI. V lost 3 bases to trimming and J lost 10 bases, with 9 bases between them. This CDR3 contains 11 residues. Here the CDR3 reads CASSDWAGAFF. The DNA of the CDR3 is TGTGCCAGCAGTGATTGGGCAGGAGCTTTCTTT.

The chain combines TRBV4-1 with TRBJ2-7; 7 bases map to TRBD2. CDR1 is MGHRA and CDR2 is YSYEKL in the germline V gene. V shed 3 bases and J 7 bases; nucleotides not matched to a gene: 6. The CDR3 spans 13 residues. The CDR3 protein is CASSHPLGGEQYF. CDR3 coding DNA: TGCGCCAGCAGCCATCCCTTGGGGGGGGAGCAGTACTTC.

The J gene is TRBJ2-7, the V gene TRBV4-2; 10 bases agree with TRBD2. Looked up from germline, CDR1 is LGHNA and CDR2 is YNFKEQ. V gave up 0 bases and J gave up 3 bases; unmatched junction bases: 5. This CDR3 region has 16 residues. The CDR3 nucleotides read TGTGCCAGCAGCCAAGAGGCTAGCGGGAGAAACTACGAGCAGTACTTC. It is translated as CASSQEASGRNYEQYF.

The J gene is TRBJ2-7, the V gene TRBV10-1; a weak D match, TRBD1 (7 bases). Trimming took 10 bases from V and 3 from J, leaving 16 bases between them. CDR1 is WNHNN, CDR2 SYGVQD, per germline (reference sequence). This CDR3 spans 13 amino acids. CDR3 in DNA: TGCGCCACTGCGGGACAGAAATTCTACGAGCAGTACTTC. It is translated as CATAGQKFYEQYF.

This chain joins TRBV27 and TRBJ2-1; TRBD1 agrees at 7 bases. The CDR3 is 14 amino acids. Germline assignment: CDR1 MNHEY and CDR2 SMNVEV (reference sequence). The J segment lost 5 bases and the V segment lost 8 bases, leaving 9 bases of the junction unmatched. The CDR3, as DNA: TGTGCCAGCTCTTGGGGGACAGATGACAATGAGCAGTTCTTC. Its translation is CASSWGTDDNEQFF.

The chain recombines TRBV2 with TRBJ2-7; 8 bases are a match to TRBD1. The CDR3 consists of 18 residues. Unmatched junction bases numbered 16, after V lost 6 bases and J lost 0 bases. Germline CDR1 is SNHLY and CDR2 is FYNNEI. The CDR3 protein is CASSPRSTTGALSYEQYF. As DNA, the CDR3 is TGTGCCAGCAGCCCCAGATCCACGACAGGGGCCCTCTCCTACGAGCAGTACTTC.

The V gene is TRBV4-1, the J gene TRBJ1-1; 7 positions match TRBD1. The length of the CDR3 is 16 residues. The germline gives CDR1 MGHRA, CDR2 YSYEKL. Trimming removed 0 bases from V and 1 base from J; junction bases left unmatched: 5. CDR3 residues: CASSQDRGTANTEAFF. The CDR3 DNA sequence: TGCGCCAGCAGCCAAGATCGGGGGACAGCGAACACTGAAGCTTTCTTT.

This chain joins TRBV21-1 and TRBJ1-6. TRBV21-1 corresponds to a pseudogene. The CDR3 is 18 residues long. CDR3 bases: TGTGCCAGCAGCAAAAAGATGGAGGGCTGCTCCTATAATTCACCCCTCCACTTT. Its protein product is CASSKKMEGCSYNSPLHF.

The chain joins TRBV9 to TRBJ2-3, with D maybe TRBD2 (5 bases). The germline CDR1 and CDR2 sequences are SGDLS and YYNGEE. The CDR3 runs 15 residues. Trimming cost V 1 base and J 1 base, with 10 bases left between them. The CDR3 loop reads CASSVSGYGTDTQYF. CDR3 bases: TGTGCCAGCAGCGTATCGGGGTACGGCACAGATACGCAGTATTTT.

This clone was picked up one time. The V gene is TRBV11-2, the J gene TRBJ2-5, with TRBD2 as a possible D gene (5 bases). The germline V and J ends were trimmed by 5 bases and 2 bases, with 12 bases remaining between them. Per germline, CDR1 SGHAT and CDR2 FQNNGV. The CDR3 runs to 14 residues. CDR3 region: CASSPRTDQETQYF. The CDR3 DNA follows: TGTGCCAGCAGCCCTCGGACTGATCAAGAGACCCAGTACTTC.

The rearrangement joins TRBV9 to TRBJ2-1; 9 positions agree with TRBD2. Germline V lookup: CDR1 SGDLS, CDR2 YYNGEE. J lost 2 bases, V lost 0 bases, and 0 bases had no gene match. There are 15 residues in the CDR3. DNA for the CDR3: TGTGCCAGCAGCGTAGCTAGCGGGGCCTACAATGAGCAGTTCTTC. It encodes CASSVASGAYNEQFF.